The TCR beta chain under discussion was sequenced for a study of graft-versus-host responses after intestinal transplantation. Findings and caveats of the study: GvH clones occurred in recipient marrow; some first appeared in ileum or blood.

Sequenced by immunoSEQ multiplex PCR; TCRdb stores in-frame clones only, minus some. This repertoire shows under 100,000 clones, about 93% found once; its top ten account for 15% to 20%. Per the germline V gene, CDR1 is MNHEY and CDR2 is SVGAGI. The V end was cut by 6 bases, the J end by 0 bases, with 9 bases between. CDR3 length: 14 residues. With respect to this clone: Antigen: not known. Other nucleotide sequences from this sample produce the same CDR3.

The chain uses TRBV6-5 and TRBJ1-3; no clear D. The TCR was taken from a human patient who received an intestinal transplant, so some T cells may come from the graft donor. Sequencing was performed on PBMCs, taken about 450 days after intestinal transplant. The CDR3 DNA reads as TGTGCCAGCAGCTACGGCGGCTCTGGAAACACCATATATTTT. As protein: CASSYGGSGNTIYF.